These 11 T cell receptor beta chains share one sample of origin, sequenced in a study of somatic mutations in cytotoxic T cells in rheumatoid arthritis. Using immunoSEQ multiplex PCR, the repertoire was profiled, and TCRdb retains in-frame clones only, with some absent. The profile covers around 29,000 clones, with more than 75% appearing a single time and around 8.2% taken by the ten largest. The specimen was CD8+ T cells sorted from blood. The receptor set was obtained from an adult with rheumatoid arthritis.

The chain links TRBV6-5 to TRBJ1-1; D is ambiguous. The V gene lost 3 bases and the J gene lost 7 bases, with 9 bases spanning the gap. The germline CDR1 and CDR2 sequences are MNHEY and SVGAGI. The CDR3 has 12 amino acids. Written as DNA, the CDR3 is TGTGCCAGCAGTTATAACACCCTTGAAGCTTTCTTT. Translating it yields CASSYNTLEAFF.

This chain's CDR3 is CASSFGLAGEQFF. Written as DNA, the CDR3 is TGTGCCAGCAGCTTCGGACTAGCAGGTGAGCAGTTCTTC. This chain connects TRBV11-2 to TRBJ2-1; 8 bases agree with TRBD2. Germline loops: CDR1 SGHAT, CDR2 FQNNGV. Losses at the gene ends were 3 bases for V and 9 bases for J; bases not matched to a gene: 4. This CDR3 contains 13 residues.

The genes are TRBV2 and TRBJ2-3; weak D call: TRBD2 (6 bases). There are 18 residues in the CDR3. The germline V and J ends were trimmed by 3 bases and 2 bases, with 21 bases remaining between them. Germline loops: CDR1 SNHLY, CDR2 FYNNEI. The CDR3 loop reads CASSDGGPGARFTDTQYF. CDR3 nucleotides: TGTGCCAGCAGTGACGGGGGACCTGGAGCTAGATTCACAGATACGCAGTATTTT.

This chain connects TRBV19 to TRBJ2-7; TRBD1 matches at 9 bases. CDR1 and CDR2 from the germline V gene are LNHDA and SQIVND (reference sequence). There are 14 residues in the CDR3. V lost 5 bases, J lost 5 bases, and 7 bases stayed unmatched. CDR3 protein: CASSPRDRVHEQYF. CDR3 coding DNA: TGTGCCAGTAGTCCCAGGGACAGGGTCCACGAGCAGTACTTC.

This clone occurred a few times. This chain uses TRBV30 with TRBJ1-4; the D is unclear. Trimming took 4 bases from V and 6 from J, leaving 9 bases between them. The germline V gene encodes CDR1 GTSNPN and CDR2 SVGIG (reference sequence). This CDR3 spans 12 amino acids. This chain's CDR3 is CAWTGSDEKLFF. The CDR3 DNA reads TGTGCCTGGACGGGCAGCGATGAAAAACTGTTTTTT.

CDR3 in DNA: TGTGCCATCACAAGTGCCGAGACAGGGAGACCCGGGGAGCTGTTTTTT. Protein sequence: CAITSAETGRPGELFF. The chain carries TRBV10-3 and TRBJ2-2; 7 bases line up with TRBD1. The CDR3 consists of 16 residues. Losses at the gene ends were 7 bases for V and 6 bases for J; bases not matched to a gene: 14. CDR1 is ENHRY and CDR2 is SYGVKD in the germline V gene.

The chain couples TRBV6-1 to TRBJ2-7; D is uncertain. V was shortened by 1 base and J by 2 bases, with 6 bases between the two germline ends. The CDR3 totals 13 residues. CDR1 and CDR2 from the germline V gene are MNHNS and SASEGT. This CDR3 reads CASSEGVTYEQYF. CDR3 in DNA: TGTGCCAGCAGTGAAGGGGTTACCTACGAGCAGTACTTC.

The V call is TRBV2, the J call TRBJ1-1; D is undetermined. The CDR3 has 12 residues. Germline CDR1 SNHLY, CDR2 FYNNEI. Trimming pared 6 bases from V and 0 bases from J, leaving 5 bases between. This CDR3 reads CASRYMNTEAFF. The CDR3 nucleotides are TGTGCCAGCAGATACATGAACACTGAAGCTTTCTTT.

The chain employs TRBV7-9 and TRBJ1-2, with 7 bases fitting TRBD1. The CDR3 consists of 17 residues. Germline V lookup: CDR1 SEHNR, CDR2 FQNEAQ (reference sequence). J lost 2 bases, V lost 4 bases, and 13 bases had no gene match. The CDR3 DNA follows: TGTGCCAGCAGCTCCGGGGGACGAGACAGGGCAAACTATGGCTACACCTTC. Residues: CASSSGGRDRANYGYTF.

V and J are TRBV5-1 and TRBJ2-1; the match to TRBD2 covers 10 bases. The germline V gene has CDR1 SGHRS and CDR2 YFSETQ. J gave up 0 bases and V 3 bases, and 0 bases lay outside the gene matches. The CDR3 contains 15 residues. For the CDR3, the DNA is TGCGCCAGCAGCTCTAGCGGGGGCTCCTACAATGAGCAGTTCTTC. Translated, it gives CASSSSGGSYNEQFF. Variable domain in full (rest from reference TRBV5-1 and TRBJ2-1): KAGVTQTPRYLIKTRGQQVTLSCSPISGHRSVSWYQQTPGQGLQFLFEYFSETQRNKGNFPGRFSGRQFSNSRSEMNVSTLELGDSALYLCASSSSGGSYNEQFFGPGTRLTVL.

This clone was counted once. The chain couples TRBV19 to TRBJ1-5; 7 bases line up with TRBD1. The junction had 6 bases not matched to a gene; V was cut back by 6 bases and J by 1 base. CDR3 size: 15 residues. Germline V CDR1 and CDR2: LNHDA, SQIVND (reference sequence). CDR3 in DNA: TGTGCCAGTAGCCGACAGGGAAGCAGCAATCAGCCCCAGCATTTT. Its protein product is CASSRQGSSNQPQHF.